The 23 T cell receptor beta chains below were found in one sample sequenced in a study of blood T cell repertoires in COVID-19. Assay: immunoSEQ multiplex PCR; the TCRdb copy retains only in-frame clones and omits some. The table lists fewer than 350,000 clones, 90% of them singletons. Sequencing input: peripheral blood. All receptors come from a woman in her 30s with COVID-19, enrolled during active disease.

The chain carries TRBV9 and TRBJ2-4; 9 nucleotides align to TRBD1. Germline-derived CDR1 and CDR2 are SGDLS and YYNGEE. V lost 3 bases, J lost 0 bases, and 4 bases stayed unmatched. The CDR3 is 16 residues long. CDR3 in amino acids: CASSEGQGRAKNIQYF. CDR3 sequence (DNA): TGTGCCAGCAGCGAGGGACAGGGTCGAGCCAAAAACATTCAGTACTTC. The whole variable domain, filled in from reference TRBV9 and TRBJ2-4, reads DSGVTQTPKHLITATGQRVTLRCSPRSGDLSVYWYQQSLDQGLQFLIQYYNGEERAKGNILERFSAQQFPDLHSELNLSSLELGDSALYFCASSEGQGRAKNIQYFGAGTRLSVL.

This clone was seen once. V is TRBV28 and J is TRBJ1-1, with 7 bases identical to TRBD1. This CDR3 contains 12 residues. Germline V lookup: CDR1 MDHEN, CDR2 SYDVKM. V dropped 4 bases and J dropped 7; count of bases not matched to a gene: 3. The CDR3 protein is CASSSGQREAFF. CDR3 nucleotides: TGTGCCAGCAGTTCGGGACAGCGTGAAGCTTTCTTT.

For this clone: Distinct nucleotide sequences in the sample also encode this CDR3. V gene TRBV6-5 combines with J gene TRBJ2-7; D might be TRBD2 (6 bases). This CDR3 is built from 13 residues. Germline V CDR1 and CDR2: MNHEY, SVGAGI. Between the trimmed V and J ends, which lost 6 bases and 4 bases, there was a span of 13 bases. The CDR3 protein is CASRRTAGYEQYF. As DNA, the CDR3 is TGTGCCAGCAGAAGGACGGCGGGATACGAGCAGTACTTC.

The gene calls are TRBV5-1 and TRBJ1-3; weak D call: TRBD1 (6 bases). CDR1 and CDR2 (germline): SGHRS, YFSETQ. The V gene lost 1 base and the J gene lost 2 bases, with 10 bases spanning the gap. The length of the CDR3 is 15 residues. The CDR3 nucleotides are TGCGCCAGCAGCTTGCAGGGGACGGCTGGAAACACCATATATTTT. Translated, it gives CASSLQGTAGNTIYF.

This chain connects TRBV30 to TRBJ2-5; tentatively, D is TRBD2 (5 bases). The germline V gene encodes CDR1 GTSNPN and CDR2 SVGIG (reference sequence). Trimming cost V 3 bases and J 4 bases, with 18 bases left between them. This CDR3 contains 15 residues. DNA for the CDR3: TGTGCCTGGAGCTCTCCGCTGGTGGGAGCAGAGACCCAGTACTTC. Translating it yields CAWSSPLVGAETQYF.

This clone has a single count. The CDR3 DNA follows: TGTGCCAGCAGTCTCCCCGGTAGCTCCAACACCGGGGAGCTGTTTTTT. It specifies CASSLPGSSNTGELFF. The chain carries TRBV28 and TRBJ2-2; no firm D call. Germline CDR1 reads MDHEN; CDR2 reads SYDVKM. CDR3 length equals 16 residues. Trimming took off 5 bases at V and 2 bases at J, with 15 bases between the two ends. The variable domain in full, with the rest retrieved from reference TRBV28 and TRBJ2-2, is DVKVTQSSRYLVKRTGEKVFLECVQDMDHENMFWYRQDPGLGLRLIYFSYDVKMKEKGDIPEGYSVSREKKERFSLILESASTNQTSMYLCASSLPGSSNTGELFFGEGSRLTVL.

CDR3: CASSQDGLAGAITGELFF. In DNA, the CDR3 is TGCGCCAGCAGCCAAGACGGCCTAGCGGGAGCAATCACCGGGGAGCTGTTTTTT. The rearrangement joins TRBV4-3 to TRBJ2-2; 10 positions match TRBD2. CDR3 length: 18 amino acids. V lost 0 bases to trimming and J lost 4 bases; unmatched junction nucleotides: 8. Germline V lookup: CDR1 LGHNA, CDR2 YSLEER.

J is TRBJ1-6 and V is TRBV19; 9 bases map to TRBD1. CDR1 is LNHDA, CDR2 SQIVND, per germline (reference sequence). The CDR3 runs to 16 residues. V lost 7 bases to trimming and J lost 5 bases; unmatched junction nucleotides: 9. CDR3 residues: CASTVTGTGNNSPLHF. The DNA of the CDR3 is TGTGCCAGTACCGTCACCGGGACAGGGAATAATTCACCCCTCCACTTT.

The chain has TRBV27 and TRBJ1-5; 8 bases line up with TRBD1. This CDR3 has 13 amino acids. V lost 6 bases and J lost 4; bases outside the gene matches: 2. In germline, CDR1 is MNHEY, CDR2 SMNVEV (reference sequence). The CDR3 nucleotides read TGTGCCAGCAGACAGGGGGTTAATCAGCCCCAGCATTTT. It is translated as CASRQGVNQPQHF.

The gene calls are TRBV7-2 and TRBJ2-7; 8 positions agree with TRBD1. Germline-derived CDR1 and CDR2 are SGHTA and FQGNSA. The CDR3 length is 15 residues. V shed 6 bases and J 3 bases; nucleotides not matched to a gene: 10. The CDR3 protein is CASSSSGTGLYEQYF. The CDR3, as DNA: TGTGCCAGCAGTTCGTCCGGGACAGGTCTCTACGAGCAGTACTTC.

The CDR3 region is CASSQAVNQPQHF. Here the CDR3 DNA reads TGCGCCAGCAGCCAAGCTGTCAATCAGCCCCAGCATTTT. The chain is built from TRBV4-1 and TRBJ1-5; no clear D gene. Germline V lookup: CDR1 MGHRA, CDR2 YSYEKL. V shed 1 base and J shed 3 bases, with 4 bases lying between them. CDR3 size: 13 residues.

This rearrangement joins TRBV14 to TRBJ2-5; 9 bases are a match to TRBD1. J gave up 3 bases and V 9 bases, and 14 bases lay outside the gene matches. The CDR3 runs to 16 residues. The germline gives CDR1 SGHDN, CDR2 FVKESK. In DNA, the CDR3 is TGTGCCAGAACAGGGGGCGCCCTACGACATAAAGAGACCCAGTACTTC. This gives the protein CARTGGALRHKETQYF. Drawing the rest from reference TRBV14 and TRBJ2-5, the complete variable domain is EAGVTQFPSHSVIEKGQTVTLRCDPISGHDNLYWYRRVMGKEIKFLLHFVKESKQDESGMPNNRFLAERTGGTYSTLKVQPAELEDSGVYFCARTGGALRHKETQYFGPGTRLLVL.

This chain uses TRBV6-5 with TRBJ1-2, with D possibly matching TRBD1 (6 bases). V dropped 0 bases and J dropped 4 bases, with 15 bases sitting between them. Germline V CDR1 and CDR2: MNHEY, SVGAGI. This CDR3 is 16 amino acids long. The CDR3 spells CASSYSTPDSPYGYTF. The CDR3 nucleotides are TGTGCCAGCAGTTACTCGACCCCGGACAGTCCCTATGGCTACACCTTC.

The chain joins TRBV4-1 to TRBJ2-7, with 7 bases aligning to TRBD1. CDR1 is MGHRA and CDR2 is YSYEKL in the germline V gene. Unmatched junction bases numbered 2, after V lost 2 bases and J lost 4 bases. CDR3 length: 13 residues. The CDR3 region has the DNA TGCGCCAGCAGCCAAACCAGGGGGTACGAGCAGTACTTC. Translating gives CASSQTRGYEQYF.

This chain links TRBV2 with TRBJ1-2, with TRBD1 as a possible D gene (5 bases). This CDR3 is 15 amino acids long. Trimming removed 4 bases at V and 8 bases at J, with 20 bases between. CDR1 and CDR2 from the germline V gene are SNHLY and FYNNEI. The chain's CDR3 is CASSGGREKVEGYTF. The CDR3 bases are TGTGCCAGCAGTGGCGGCAGGGAAAAAGTTGAGGGCTACACCTTC.

The rearrangement uses TRBV2 and TRBJ2-7; 7 bases agree with TRBD2. The CDR3 sequence is 12 residues long. CDR1 SNHLY and CDR2 FYNNEI come from the germline V gene. Trimming removed 10 bases from V and 5 bases from J; junction bases left unmatched: 8. In DNA form, the CDR3 reads TGTGCCAATAAGGCTCGGGGGGACGAGCAGTACTTC. Encoded protein: CANKARGDEQYF.

This rearrangement joins TRBV5-4 to TRBJ1-2; tentatively, D is TRBD1 (5 bases). This CDR3 spans 15 amino acids. V was trimmed by 9 bases and J by 7 bases, leaving 25 bases between them. Germline V CDR1 and CDR2: SGHNT, YYREEE (reference sequence). The CDR3 protein is CATMAGRAGLTGYTF. The CDR3 DNA is TGTGCCACCATGGCGGGGCGGGCAGGGCTCACTGGCTACACCTTC.

The V call is TRBV5-1, the J call TRBJ2-3; 8 positions match TRBD2. CDR3 length: 16 amino acids. The germline gives CDR1 SGHRS, CDR2 YFSETQ. V was pared by 0 bases and J by 6 bases, with 9 bases of the junction left unmatched. CDR3 loop: CASSLAGIAGSDTQYF. The CDR3, as DNA: TGCGCCAGCAGCTTGGCCGGGATAGCGGGATCCGATACGCAGTATTTT.

The V call is TRBV7-9, the J call TRBJ2-5, with unresolved D. In germline, CDR1 is SEHNR, CDR2 FQNEAQ (reference sequence). V shed 5 bases and J shed 5 bases, with 15 bases lying between them. The CDR3 has 14 residues. CDR3 amino acids: CASSPNMPRETQYF. The CDR3 DNA follows: TGTGCCAGCAGCCCAAATATGCCTCGGGAGACCCAGTACTTC.

This clone is a singleton in its sample. The V gene is TRBV4-2, the J gene TRBJ1-6; no reliable D call. The germline V gene has CDR1 LGHNA and CDR2 YNFKEQ. Trimming stripped 0 bases from V and 6 bases from J, with 3 bases between. The CDR3 totals 13 residues. For the CDR3, the DNA is TGTGCCAGCAGCCAAGAGCGTAATTCACCCCTCCACTTT. Its protein product is CASSQERNSPLHF.

The chain uses TRBV2 and TRBJ2-5; 8 bases align to TRBD2. The CDR3 sequence is 15 residues long. V was pared by 8 bases and J by 7 bases, with 15 bases of the junction left unmatched. Looked up from germline, CDR1 is SNHLY and CDR2 is FYNNEI. The CDR3 protein is CASHRQNREGGTQYF. For the CDR3, the DNA is TGTGCCAGCCATAGGCAAAATCGGGAGGGGGGGACCCAGTACTTC.

This chain connects TRBV27 to TRBJ1-6, with D tentatively TRBD1 (6 bases). V gave up 2 bases and J gave up 15 bases, with 14 bases separating them. This CDR3 is 13 amino acids long. Germline V lookup: CDR1 MNHEY, CDR2 SMNVEV (reference sequence). As DNA, the CDR3 is TGTGCCAGCAGTTTAAAGCAGGACAGAGGCCTCCACTTT. Protein sequence: CASSLKQDRGLHF.

This chain connects TRBV6-6 to TRBJ1-4; D is ambiguous. The CDR3 totals 15 residues. V was pared by 2 bases and J by 0 bases, with 7 bases between. In germline, CDR1 is MNHNY, CDR2 SVGAGI (reference sequence). CDR3 in DNA: TGTGCCAGCAGTTACGACGGGACAACTAATGAAAAACTGTTTTTT. The encoded protein is CASSYDGTTNEKLFF.